This TCR beta chain was identified during a study of cytomegalovirus exposure and HLA in healthy donors. On the study more broadly: Roughly 92 million unique TCRs, all from HLA-typed donors, were included in an early release of the data.

Germline-derived CDR1 and CDR2 are SQVTM and ANQGSEA. There are 13 residues in the CDR3. Study-level results: According to reports, the classifier identified cytomegalovirus status with high specificity and sensitivity. The study designated 150 or so TCR beta chains cytomegalovirus-associated.

On this clone itself: The antigen is unknown.

Sampled while nominally healthy, donors likely had unrecorded immune exposures. The PCR employed 60 Vbeta primers together with 13 Jbeta primers. The method was immunoSEQ multiplex PCR; TCRdb's version includes in-frame clones alone and lacks a portion of them. Of around 170,000 clones in the sample, approximately 78% were seen once. Sequencing input: PBMCs. The chain couples TRBV29-1 to TRBJ1-2; D perhaps matches TRBD1 (5 bases). The receptor was isolated from a woman younger than 30 in good health and CMV-seronegative. CDR3 loop: CSDGEGDSHGYTF. CDR3 DNA sequence: TGCAGTGACGGTGAAGGGGATTCCCATGGCTACACCTTC.